This TCR beta chain came from a study of blood T cell repertoires in COVID-19. Study-wide background: PBMCs, B-cell-depleted T cells, or T cells provided the cDNA or gDNA that made up the material.

The ends lost 6 bases at V and 4 bases at J; junction bases unmatched: 7. In germline, CDR1 is MNHEY, CDR2 SVGAGI. This CDR3 has 15 amino acids. Method: immunoSEQ multiplex PCR; TCRdb's copy keeps in-frame clones and lacks some. This sample yields approximately 140,000 clones, of which more than 75% are seen a single time; about 6% belongs to the top ten. The source material was peripheral blood. This TCR came from an older man with acute or convalescent COVID-19. This chain links TRBV6-5 with TRBJ2-2; TRBD1 aligns across 8 bases. CDR3 nucleotides: TGTGCCAGCAGGGGACAGGATCAGGTCACCGGGGAGCTGTTTTTT. Residues: CASRGQDQVTGELFF.